The sequence of this TCR beta chain was determined in a study of blood T cell repertoires in COVID-19 (dated by TCRdb to the early 2020s). For the study in its entirety: Collaborator samples came from the United States, Italy and Spain and covered acute and convalescent phases of COVID-19. A de-identified subject ID, COVID-19 status, age in years and sex were almost always included in the sample metadata. The dataset comprised deeply sampled blood TCRbeta repertoires from subjects exposed to, actively infected with, or recovered from COVID-19. Samples came from the ongoing ImmuneRACE study (first 160 participants) plus 1,254 subjects from 6 global collaborators. Where HLA class I and class II types were available, the types were taken from metadata supplied by the sample provider, not from assay-based typing. The prospective study material was composed of cDNA or gDNA derived from T cells, B-cell-depleted T cells, or PBMCs. A freely available public database, intended as a resource for researchers studying the immune response to SARS-CoV-2, is where the repertoires were released.

What the study reported, not specific to this receptor: How much clinical and demographic metadata was included differed by source and by participant, and the metadata was provided uncurated.

Remarks on this clone: What antigen it recognizes has not been identified. It has no much larger one-base neighbor in the sample; base qualities were not kept.

The collaborating institutions used their own protocols to collect whole blood in K2EDTA tubes. Collaborator samples were shipped for TCRbeta analysis as frozen whole blood, isolated PBMCs, or DNA extracted from either sample type. TCRbeta CDR3 regions were amplified from genomic DNA using the immunoSEQ Assay, a bias-controlled multiplex PCR. On the authors' methods: Within the assay, amplification of reference gene primers was used to estimate how many nucleated cells each sample contained. Sequence reads were collapsed and filtered to measure the absolute abundance of every unique TCRbeta CDR3 rearrangement. For each sample, productive Simpson clonality was calculated as the square root of Simpson's diversity index over productive rearrangements. What TCRdb holds here is the immuneACCESS table cut down to in-frame rearrangements. Part of the clones is not present; checked against another copy, under half of the missing clones reflect an unresolved V gene, and the others are unexplained. For V, J and clone size, that table is used; D and trimming come from the DNA. The sample has about 210,000 clones on record, approximately 86% of them singletons. The ten most abundant clones make up more than 2.5% of the sample.

The germline V end is reduced by 3 bases and the J end by 2 bases; junction bases left unmatched: 12. The CDR3 numbers 18 residues from cysteine through phenylalanine. Left in the record is the CDR3 DNA by itself, 54 bases read in frame from the first base. In the germline V gene (reference sequence), CDR1 corresponds to MNHEY and CDR2 to SMNVEV. Recombination connected TRBV27 to TRBJ2-5, and TRBD2 aligns with 10 junction nucleotides. Sequencing used peripheral blood. This TCR came from a man aged 60 to 75 with acute or convalescent COVID-19. The DNA sequence is given as TGTGCCAGCAGTTTTTCGGCGGCTAGCGGGGGAGGTCAAGAGACCCAGTACTTC. The encoded protein is CASSFSAASGGGQETQYF.